These 26 T cell receptor beta chains were sequenced from one sample in a study of CD8+CD57+ T cells in acquired aplastic anemia. TCR beta VDJ combinations and CDR3 sequences were profiled from genomic DNA. Using its own MiXCR run on the reads, TCRdb lists one record per CDR3 protein. Of roughly 420,000 distinct CDR3 sequences listed, roughly 64% are singletons. The sequenced sample consisted of sorted CD4+, CD8+, or CD8+CD57+ T cells (not recorded which) from PBMCs. These receptors were obtained from a human donor in good health, serving as a control.

Of note for this clonotype: One junction end does not reproduce the germline sequence, and a read error may be involved. V and J are TRBV24-1 and TRBJ1-5, with 9 bases lining up with TRBD1. CDR1 and CDR2 (germline): KGHDR, SFDVKD. The CDR3 loop spans 15 amino acids. DNA for the CDR3: TGTGCCAGTAGTGTCGACAGGGGGGCGAATCAGCCCCAGCAGTTT. Translated, it gives CASSVDRGANQPQQF.

In this sample, this clonotype turned up many times. The chain carries TRBV12-3 or TRBV12-4 and TRBJ1-1, with D tentatively TRBD1 (6 bases). Trimming took off 5 bases at V and 0 bases at J, with 16 bases between the two ends. The length of the CDR3 is 16 residues. Here the CDR3 DNA reads TGTGCCAGCAGTCACGAACGGGGGGGCATGAACACTGAAGCTTTCTTT. Protein product: CASSHERGGMNTEAFF.

The chain carries TRBV2 and TRBJ2-3, with D unclear. This CDR3 is 13 amino acids long. Germline loops: CDR1 SNHLY, CDR2 FYNNEI. The germline V and J ends were trimmed by 6 bases and 7 bases, with 14 bases remaining between them. In DNA form, the CDR3 reads TGTGCCAGCAGCGAACCCCGGGCGTATACGCAGTATTTT. Translating it yields CASSEPRAYTQYF.

This clonotype was detected ten times or more. This sequence joins TRBV20-1 and TRBJ1-5; D possibly corresponds to TRBD1 (5 bases). Germline assignment: CDR1 DFQATT and CDR2 SNEGSKA (reference sequence). The CDR3 runs 13 residues. Trimming removed 4 bases from V and 4 bases from J, with 11 bases in between. CDR3 amino acids: CSATRVSNQPQHF. The CDR3 DNA reads as TGCAGTGCTACCAGGGTATCTAATCAGCCCCAGCATTTT.

V and J are TRBV20-1 and TRBJ2-7; 9 bases match TRBD1. Per the germline V gene, CDR1 is DFQATT and CDR2 is SNEGSKA (reference sequence). The trim removed 3 bases at V and 6 bases at J, leaving 9 bases unmatched. CDR3 length equals 14 residues. The CDR3 spells CSARADRGFVEQYF. CDR3 sequence (DNA): TGCAGTGCTAGGGCCGACAGGGGGTTTGTCGAGCAGTACTTC.

Concerning this clonotype itself: A read error may account for a junction end that differs from germline. V is TRBV6-1 and J is TRBJ2-5, with TRBD1 as a possible D gene (5 bases). The CDR3 length is 14 residues. Germline V gives CDR1 MNHNS, CDR2 SASEGT. CDR3 nucleotide sequence: TGTGCCACCAGTGAATTTGGGGCCTTGGATACCCAGTACTTC. Amino acids: CATSEFGALDTQYF.

Note on this clonotype: The conserved closing phenylalanine or tryptophan is absent in this CDR3, likely reflecting a read error. It is unclear where the CDR3 begins or ends on the DNA, so no DNA is shown, and the CDR3 is as TCRdb lists it. The chain is built from TRBV19 and TRBJ2-7; TRBD2, the D gene given by the table, was not confirmed from the DNA. Germline V gene data show CDR1 as LNHDA and CDR2 as SQIVND (reference sequence). The CDR3 has 15 residues if both end residues are counted. CDR3 residues: CASTVGSNRPLHFGN.

The V call is TRBV4-3, the J call TRBJ2-7; D ambiguous. The germline V gene encodes CDR1 LGHNA and CDR2 YSLEER. This CDR3 spans 16 amino acids. Trimming stripped 0 bases from V and 0 bases from J, with 12 bases between. The CDR3: CASSQDPGASSYEQYF. The CDR3 DNA sequence: TGCGCCAGCAGCCAAGATCCTGGTGCTAGCTCCTACGAGCAGTACTTC.

This clonotype was found a few times. The V and J genes are TRBV27 and TRBJ1-5; D possibly corresponds to TRBD1 (6 bases). This CDR3 has 16 residues. Trimming pared 6 bases from V and 8 bases from J, leaving 23 bases between. Germline V lookup: CDR1 MNHEY, CDR2 SMNVEV (reference sequence). As DNA, the CDR3 is TGTGCCAGCAGCCCCCTATTCGAGACAGGCACTGAGCCCCAGCATTTT. It translates to CASSPLFETGTEPQHF.

The chain carries TRBV20-1 and TRBJ1-2, with D hard to call. The CDR3 length is 12 residues. The V gene lost 1 base and the J gene lost 11 bases, with 14 bases spanning the gap. Germline V gene data show CDR1 as DFQATT and CDR2 as SNEGSKA (reference sequence). The CDR3, as DNA: TGCAGTGCTAGAGCTGGGTCATACACATACACCTTC. Translation: CSARAGSYTYTF.

This sequence joins TRBV7-2 and TRBJ1-5; 8 nucleotides agree with TRBD1. Germline CDR1 is SGHTA and CDR2 is FQGNSA. V was pared by 4 bases and J by 4 bases, with 6 bases of the junction left unmatched. This CDR3 has 15 amino acids. In nucleotides, the CDR3 is TGTGCCAGCAGCTCAATGACAGGGGCTAATCAGCCCCAGCATTTT. Its translation: CASSSMTGANQPQHF.

In the case of this clonotype: The conserved closing phenylalanine or tryptophan is absent in this CDR3, likely reflecting a read error. This chain uses TRBV7-2 with TRBJ2-2, with 7 bases identical to TRBD2. The CDR3 covers 18 residues. The junction had 22 bases not matched to a gene; V was cut back by 9 bases and J by 6 bases. From germline, CDR1 is SGHTA and CDR2 FQGNSA. This chain's CDR3 is CARGRSSRGTSVAGELFS. Here the CDR3 DNA reads TGTGCCAGAGGCCGGTCCAGTCGGGGAACTAGCGTTGCCGGGGAGCTGTTTTCT.

The rearrangement uses TRBV15 and TRBJ2-7, with 10 bases identical to TRBD1. Looked up from germline, CDR1 is LNHNV and CDR2 is YYDKDF (reference sequence). The CDR3 covers 16 residues. Trimming took 4 bases from V and 0 from J; bases not matched to a gene: 6. This CDR3 reads CATSNGQGGSSYEQYV. CDR3 in DNA: TGTGCCACCAGCAACGGACAGGGGGGATCCTCCTACGAGCAGTACGTC.

This clonotype was recorded at least ten times. In DNA form, the CDR3 reads TGTGCCACCAGCGTCGGACAAAGCTATAATTCACCCCTCCACTTT. Encoded protein: CATSVGQSYNSPLHF. This chain connects TRBV15 to TRBJ1-6, with D possibly matching TRBD1 (5 bases). CDR3 length equals 15 residues. Germline V CDR1 and CDR2: LNHNV, YYDKDF (reference sequence). Deletions cut 5 bases from V and 3 bases from J, with 11 bases between.

CDR3 in amino acids: CASSLGLAVTQYFF. The DNA of the CDR3 is TGTGCCAGCAGCTTAGGACTAGCGGTGACGCAGTATTTTTTT. J is TRBJ2-2 and V is TRBV7-2, with TRBD2 matching over 9 bases. CDR1 and CDR2 from the germline V gene are SGHTA and FQGNSA. The V gene end was trimmed by 1 base and the J gene end by 17 bases; junction bases not matched to a gene: 11. The CDR3 contains 14 residues.

The table lists this clonotype with a few counts. J is TRBJ2-1 and V is TRBV7-7; tentatively, D is TRBD1 (5 bases). The CDR3 covers 14 residues. Germline CDR1 SSHAT, CDR2 FNYEAQ (reference sequence). V dropped 0 bases and J dropped 6 bases, with 9 bases sitting between them. In DNA, the CDR3 is TGTGCCAGCAGCTTAGCTCAGGGCTTCAATGAGCAGTTCTTC. This sequence encodes CASSLAQGFNEQFF. Full variable domain (missing parts from reference TRBV7-7 and TRBJ2-1): GAGVSQSPRYKVTKRGQDVTLRCDPISSHATLYWYQQALGQGPEFLTYFNYEAQPDKSGLPSDRFSAERPEGSISTLTIQRTEQRDSAMYRCASSLAQGFNEQFFGPGTRLTVL.

The DNA for the CDR3 is TGTGCCAGCAGCTTAGGACCGGGACAGGGGTACGAGCAGTACTTC. It translates to CASSLGPGQGYEQYF. The genes are TRBV5-6 and TRBJ2-7, with 10 bases lining up with TRBD1. The J segment lost 4 bases and the V segment lost 2 bases, leaving 6 bases of the junction unmatched. Germline V lookup: CDR1 SGHDT, CDR2 YYEEEE. The CDR3 runs 15 residues.

The V gene is TRBV9, the J gene TRBJ2-3; 8 nucleotides line up with TRBD2. The CDR3 runs to 15 residues. Germline V lookup: CDR1 SGDLS, CDR2 YYNGEE. Trimming at V came to 0 bases and at J to 13 bases, leaving 13 bases not matched to a gene. CDR3 region: CASSVEGLSGGFKYF. The CDR3 coding sequence is TGTGCCAGCAGCGTAGAGGGACTATCGGGGGGGTTTAAGTATTTT.

This clonotype was seen a few times. V and J are TRBV6-5 and TRBJ1-6, with a weak D call TRBD1 (5 bases). The germline gives CDR1 MNHEY, CDR2 SVGAGI. The V end lost 4 bases, the J end lost 6 bases, and 10 bases lay between the germline ends. The CDR3 runs to 14 residues. The CDR3 protein is CASSSLGPNSPLHF. CDR3 nucleotides: TGTGCCAGCAGTTCCTTGGGACCTAATTCACCCCTCCACTTT.

Regarding this clonotype: An end of the junction differs from the germline gene, which may be a read error. This rearrangement joins TRBV7-9 to TRBJ1-5; no firm D call. The CDR3 is 14 amino acids. Germline CDR1 is SEHNR and CDR2 is FQNEAQ (reference sequence). DNA of the CDR3: TGTGCCAGCAGCTCACGGCCGCGTGAACATCCCTTTGGATTT. This encodes CASSSRPREHPFGF. The full variable domain, its missing parts supplied by reference TRBV7-9 and TRBJ1-5, is DTGVSQNPRHKITKRGQNVTFRCDPISEHNRLYWYRQTLGQGPEFLTYFQNEAQLEKSRLLSDRFSAERPKGSFSTLEIQRTEQGDSAMYLCASSSRPREHPFGFGDGTRLSIL.

Notes on this clonotype: This is likely a read error, given that the CDR3 carries no conserved phenylalanine or tryptophan at its end. The DNA is left out, because the CDR3 cannot be placed on it with certainty; the CDR3 is given as TCRdb lists it. This sequence joins TRBV2 and TRBJ1-5; whether TRBD1, the table's D call, matches the DNA was not checked. Germline CDR1 SNHLY, CDR2 FYNNEI. Counting both end residues, the CDR3 totals 16 amino acids. The CDR3 loop reads CASSVVPGSTNTPYFC.

A word on this clonotype: This may come from a read error, since a much larger clone is one base off. The genes are TRBV10-3 and TRBJ2-2; no clear D gene. CDR1 and CDR2 from the germline V gene are ENHRY and SYGVKD. V gave up 11 bases and J gave up 1 base, with 11 bases separating them. This CDR3 comprises 13 residues. The CDR3 spells CAGSEQNTGELFF. The CDR3, as DNA: TGTGCCGGCAGTGAACAGAACACCGGGGAGCTGTTTTTT.

The rearrangement joins TRBV10-1 to TRBJ2-7; D ambiguous. V shed 4 bases and J shed 4 bases, with 14 bases lying between them. Germline lookup yields CDR1 WNHNN and CDR2 SYGVQD (reference sequence). This CDR3 has 14 amino acids. The CDR3 DNA follows: TGCGCCAGCAGTGGCAGTCCTAGTGCGTACGAGCAGTACTTC. It encodes CASSGSPSAYEQYF.

The chain carries TRBV5-6 and TRBJ1-1; 8 bases match TRBD1. The CDR3 has 12 residues. V shed 4 bases and J 6 bases; nucleotides not matched to a gene: 2. Germline values: CDR1 SGHDT, CDR2 YYEEEE. The CDR3 DNA sequence: TGTGCCAGCAGCGTGGACAGGGCTGAAGCTTTCTTT. Translated, it gives CASSVDRAEAFF.

A note on this clonotype: It is likely a read error, because the conserved phenylalanine at the end of the CDR3 is missing. Because the CDR3's place on the DNA is in doubt, the DNA is left out and the CDR3 is given as listed by TCRdb. The chain has TRBV7-2 and TRBJ1-1; whether TRBD1, the table's D call, matches the DNA was not checked. A total of 12 residues make up the CDR3, ends included. Germline assignment: CDR1 SGHTA and CDR2 FQGNSA. CDR3 residues: CASSLNRDTLNY.

A note on this clonotype: The junction does not match germline at one end; this may be a read error. This chain connects TRBV7-4 to TRBJ2-3; TRBD1 matches at 8 bases. The CDR3 is 14 amino acids. Per germline, CDR1 SGHVT and CDR2 SQSDAQ. This chain's CDR3 is CASSPATGQGTHSF. The CDR3 DNA follows: TGTGCCAGCAGCCCAGCAACAGGACAGGGTACGCACTCCTTT.